This TCR beta chain originates from a study of blood T cell repertoires in COVID-19 (TCRdb year 2020). General notes on the study: Samples covering the acute and convalescent phases of COVID-19 were provided by collaborators in the United States, Italy and Spain. Deeply sampled blood TCRbeta repertoires from subjects exposed to, actively infected with, or recovered from COVID-19 were included in the dataset. The repertoires were released in a freely available public database intended as a resource for research on the immune response to SARS-CoV-2. The material from the prospective study consisted of cDNA or gDNA derived from T cells, B-cell-depleted T cells, or PBMCs. HLA class I and class II types, where available, came from metadata supplied by the sample provider rather than from assay-based typing. The sample metadata nearly always contained a de-identified subject ID, COVID-19 status, age in years and sex. Samples came from the ongoing ImmuneRACE study (first 160 participants) plus 1,254 subjects from 6 global collaborators. Results the study describes overall, beyond this receptor: How much clinical and demographic metadata was included differed by source and by participant, and the metadata was provided uncurated.

TCRbeta CDR3 regions were amplified from genomic DNA by means of the immunoSEQ Assay, a bias-controlled multiplex PCR. The original pipeline was this. Within the assay, amplification of reference gene primers was used to estimate how many nucleated cells each sample contained. Sequence reads were collapsed and filtered to measure the absolute abundance of every unique TCRbeta CDR3 rearrangement. Productive Simpson clonality was computed per sample as the square root of Simpson's diversity index over productive rearrangements. TCRdb retrieved this table from immuneACCESS and kept in-frame rearrangements only. Not all clones are present; in checked studies, unresolved V genes account for under half, and no reason is known for the remainder. That table is the source of V, J and clone size, and D and trimming were worked out from the DNA. Recorded for this sample are around 60,000 clones; 80% of them occurred a single time. The biggest ten clones account for roughly 6.9% of the sample.

Collaborating institutions collected whole blood in K2EDTA tubes following their own protocols. For TCRbeta analysis, collaborator samples were shipped as frozen whole blood, as isolated PBMCs, or as DNA extracted from either sample type. Worth noting for this clone: Its antigen remains undetermined. Per-base qualities were not stored, and no clone one base away is much larger.

Its CDR3 holds 15 amino acids, cysteine through phenylalanine. Only the CDR3 part of the read is kept: 45 bases, read in frame from the first base. In the germline V gene, CDR1 corresponds to LGHNA and CDR2 to YNFKEQ. Ends trimmed: V by 6 bases, J by 6 bases; bases unmatched to a gene: 5. The TCR sequence derives from a man aged 55 to 70 with acute or convalescent COVID-19. The rearranged segments are TRBV4-2 and TRBJ2-1; TRBD2 fits 13 bases in the junction. Sequenced material: peripheral blood. The nucleotides are TGTGCCAGCAGTCCGGGGACTAGCGGGGCCAATGAGCAGTTCTTC. It is translated as CASSPGTSGANEQFF.